Presented here are 15 T cell receptor beta chains from one specimen sequenced in a study of control samples from healthy donors and cancer patients. The assay was immunoSEQ multiplex PCR, and TCRdb's table has in-frame clones only and misses some. The repertoire holds 73,000 or so clones, with roughly 87% as singletons. Sequencing was carried out using blood. All receptors derive from a woman aged 45-65 years in good health.

This rearrangement joins TRBV5-1 to TRBJ2-7, with unresolved D. With 3 bases removed from V and 7 bases from J, the gap between germline ends came to 11 bases. The CDR3 is 12 amino acids. Germline V gives CDR1 SGHRS, CDR2 YFSETQ. The CDR3 sequence is CASSSHLWEQYF. The CDR3 DNA is TGCGCCAGCAGCTCCCACTTATGGGAGCAGTACTTC.

The chain couples TRBV2 to TRBJ1-5; a possible D gene is TRBD1 (6 bases). From germline, CDR1 is SNHLY and CDR2 FYNNEI. This CDR3 has 16 residues. V was pared by 5 bases and J by 0 bases, with 14 bases between. In DNA, the CDR3 is TGTGCCAGCAGTTCCGAAGGACAGTTTAGCAATCAGCCCCAGCATTTT. Amino acid sequence: CASSSEGQFSNQPQHF.

V usage is TRBV7-2 and J usage is TRBJ1-1; no clear D. The CDR3 consists of 15 residues. CDR1 and CDR2 (germline): SGHTA, FQGNSA. V lost 1 base and J 0 bases, leaving 9 bases between the germline ends. The CDR3 loop reads CASSLVEGMNTEAFF. CDR3 DNA sequence: TGTGCCAGCAGCTTAGTCGAGGGTATGAACACTGAAGCTTTCTTT.

There are a few counts of this clone. The chain employs TRBV7-9 and TRBJ2-7; TRBD1 might be the D (5 bases). Looked up from germline, CDR1 is SEHNR and CDR2 is FQNEAQ (reference sequence). Trimming pared 9 bases from V and 3 bases from J, leaving 15 bases between. This CDR3 has 13 amino acids. CDR3 nucleotides: TGTGCCAGTTCGAAACCAGGGTTCTACGAGCAGTACTTC. Protein sequence: CASSKPGFYEQYF.

The chain employs TRBV7-9 and TRBJ1-3; D remains ambiguous. This CDR3 spans 15 amino acids. CDR1 and CDR2 from the germline V gene are SEHNR and FQNEAQ (reference sequence). V was cut by 5 bases and J by 0 bases, with 11 bases left in between. The CDR3 nucleotides read TGTGCCAGCAGCCTAGACCGAGACTCTGGAAACACCATATATTTT. Its protein is CASSLDRDSGNTIYF.

The chain uses TRBV2 and TRBJ1-2, with D possibly TRBD1 on 6 matching bases. CDR3 length: 13 amino acids. The germline V gene has CDR1 SNHLY and CDR2 FYNNEI. The CDR3 protein is CGGTGNANYGYTF. CDR3 bases: TGTGGGGGAACAGGGAACGCAAACTATGGCTACACCTTC.

This rearrangement joins TRBV30 to TRBJ2-7, with D uncertain. The germline V gene encodes CDR1 GTSNPN and CDR2 SVGIG (reference sequence). The V gene lost 0 bases and the J gene lost 1 base, with 7 bases spanning the gap. This CDR3 has 13 residues. CDR3 region: CAWSVSLSYEQYF. DNA for the CDR3: TGTGCCTGGAGTGTATCACTTTCCTACGAGCAGTACTTC.

J is TRBJ2-5 and V is TRBV5-1; possibly TRBD2 for D (5 bases). This CDR3 has 15 amino acids. Trimming removed 1 base from V and 3 bases from J, with 13 bases in between. CDR1 is SGHRS, CDR2 YFSETQ, per germline. The CDR3 bases are TGCGCCAGCAGCTTGACGGTGGGGAGAGAAGAGACCCAGTACTTC. Residues: CASSLTVGREETQYF.

V is TRBV5-8 and J is TRBJ1-4; TRBD1 is a possible D gene (5 bases). Germline CDR1 SGHTS, CDR2 YDEGEE. The CDR3 covers 15 residues. V lost 0 bases and J lost 4, with 10 bases in between. This CDR3 is CASSLAGRVNEKLFF. The CDR3 bases are TGTGCCAGCAGCTTGGCGGGACGGGTTAATGAAAAACTGTTTTTT.

J is TRBJ1-2 and V is TRBV5-6, with unresolved D. V lost 0 bases to trimming and J lost 2 bases, with 8 bases between them. This CDR3 is 14 amino acids long. CDR1 and CDR2 from the germline V gene are SGHDT and YYEEEE. The CDR3 DNA reads TGTGCCAGCAGCTTGGGGTATCAGAACTATGGCTACACCTTC. Encoded protein: CASSLGYQNYGYTF.

This clone came up once. The V and J genes are TRBV27 and TRBJ1-2; unclear D gene. The CDR3 spans 14 residues. Trimming shortened V by 2 bases and J by 6 bases, and 13 bases separated the two germline ends. Germline-derived CDR1 and CDR2 are MNHEY and SMNVEV (reference sequence). The DNA of the CDR3 is TGTGCCAGCAGTTTACGGGTGGAGGGAGATGGCTACACCTTC. Translation gives CASSLRVEGDGYTF.

The V and J genes are TRBV7-8 and TRBJ1-4; 9 bases line up with TRBD1. The germline CDR1 and CDR2 sequences are SGHVS and FQNEAQ. The CDR3 extends over 16 amino acids. V shed 3 bases and J 7 bases; nucleotides not matched to a gene: 9. The CDR3 DNA sequence: TGTGCCAGCAGCTTGTCTGGGACAGGGCCGGGTGAAAAACTGTTTTTT. It translates to CASSLSGTGPGEKLFF.

V usage is TRBV20-1 and J usage is TRBJ2-1; 7 nucleotides align to TRBD1. This CDR3 region has 14 residues. Germline V gives CDR1 DFQATT, CDR2 SNEGSKA (reference sequence). J gave up 8 bases and V 3 bases, and 10 bases lay outside the gene matches. CDR3: CSASQSGGTHEQFF. The CDR3 coding sequence is TGCAGTGCTAGTCAGTCAGGGGGTACGCATGAGCAGTTCTTC.

The chain carries TRBV2 and TRBJ2-1; TRBD1 or TRBD2 may be the D gene (5 bases each). Germline CDR1 is SNHLY and CDR2 is FYNNEI. V lost 6 bases to trimming and J lost 4 bases, with 16 bases between them. The CDR3 spans 15 residues. The CDR3 sequence is CASSVGRTPYNEQFF. CDR3 bases: TGTGCCAGCAGCGTGGGACGTACCCCTTACAATGAGCAGTTCTTC.

V and J are TRBV7-9 and TRBJ2-1; D remains ambiguous. Trimming left V 4 bases short and J 3 bases short, with 13 bases between. Per germline, CDR1 SEHNR and CDR2 FQNEAQ (reference sequence). CDR3 length: 15 residues. The CDR3, as DNA: TGTGCCAGCAGCTCCCGGGCAATAATCTACAATGAGCAGTTCTTC. Its protein product is CASSSRAIIYNEQFF. The full variable domain, with the rest looked up from reference TRBV7-9 and TRBJ2-1, is DTGVSQNPRHKITKRGQNVTFRCDPISEHNRLYWYRQTLGQGPEFLTYFQNEAQLEKSRLLSDRFSAERPKGSFSTLEIQRTEQGDSAMYLCASSSRAIIYNEQFFGPGTRLTVL.